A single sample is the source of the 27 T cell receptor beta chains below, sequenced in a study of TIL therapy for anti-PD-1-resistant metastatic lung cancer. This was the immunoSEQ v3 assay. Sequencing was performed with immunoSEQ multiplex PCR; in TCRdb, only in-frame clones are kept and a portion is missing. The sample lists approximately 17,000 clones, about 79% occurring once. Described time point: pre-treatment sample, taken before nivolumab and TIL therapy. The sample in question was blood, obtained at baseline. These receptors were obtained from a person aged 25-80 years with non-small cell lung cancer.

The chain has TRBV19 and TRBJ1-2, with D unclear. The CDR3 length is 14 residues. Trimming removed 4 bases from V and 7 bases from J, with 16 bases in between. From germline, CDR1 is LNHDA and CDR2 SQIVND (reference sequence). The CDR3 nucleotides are TGTGCCAGTAGTACCCGACCGGGAGAGGGTGGCTACACCTTC. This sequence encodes CASSTRPGEGGYTF.

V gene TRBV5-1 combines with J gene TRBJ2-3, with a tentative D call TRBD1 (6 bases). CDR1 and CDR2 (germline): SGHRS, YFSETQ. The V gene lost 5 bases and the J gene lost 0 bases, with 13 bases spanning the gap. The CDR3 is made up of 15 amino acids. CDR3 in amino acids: CASRADSTSTDTQYF. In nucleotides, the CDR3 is TGCGCCAGCAGGGCGGACAGCACTAGCACAGATACGCAGTATTTT.

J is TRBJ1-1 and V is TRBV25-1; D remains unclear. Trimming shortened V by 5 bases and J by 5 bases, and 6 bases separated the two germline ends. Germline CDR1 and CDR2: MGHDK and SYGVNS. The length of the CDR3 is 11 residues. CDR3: CASSLGTEAFF. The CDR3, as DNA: TGTGCCAGCAGTCTAGGGACTGAAGCTTTCTTT.

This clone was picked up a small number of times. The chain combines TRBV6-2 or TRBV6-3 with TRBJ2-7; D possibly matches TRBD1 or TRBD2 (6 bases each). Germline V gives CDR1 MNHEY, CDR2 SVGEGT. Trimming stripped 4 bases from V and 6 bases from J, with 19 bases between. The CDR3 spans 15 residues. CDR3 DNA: TGTGCCAGCAGTTCGACAGGCGTGAAAGCGGGCGAGCAGTACTTC. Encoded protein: CASSSTGVKAGEQYF.

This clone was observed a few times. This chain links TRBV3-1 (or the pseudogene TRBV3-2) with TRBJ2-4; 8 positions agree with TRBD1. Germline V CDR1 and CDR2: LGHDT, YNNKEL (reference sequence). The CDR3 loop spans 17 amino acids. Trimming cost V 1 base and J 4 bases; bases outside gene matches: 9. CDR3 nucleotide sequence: TGTGCCAGCAGCCAAGCAGTGGTGTGGACAGGGAAAAACATTCAGTACTTC. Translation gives CASSQAVVWTGKNIQYF.

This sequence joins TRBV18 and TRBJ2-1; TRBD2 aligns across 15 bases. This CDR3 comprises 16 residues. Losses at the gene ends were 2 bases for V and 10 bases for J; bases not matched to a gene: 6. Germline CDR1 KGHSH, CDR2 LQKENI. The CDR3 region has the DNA TGTGCCAGCTCACCAACCGGGACTAGCGGGGGGCGAGAGCAGTTCTTC. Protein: CASSPTGTSGGREQFF.

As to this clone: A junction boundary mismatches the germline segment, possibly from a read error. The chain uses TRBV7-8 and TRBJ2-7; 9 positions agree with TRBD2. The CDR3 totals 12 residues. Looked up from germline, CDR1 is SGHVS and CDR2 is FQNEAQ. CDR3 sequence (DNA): TGTGCCAGCAGCTATCAGCGGGGGGCCCCGCGCTTC. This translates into CASSYQRGAPRF. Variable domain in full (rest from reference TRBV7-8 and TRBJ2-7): GAGVSQSPRYKVAKRGQDVALRCDPISGHVSLFWYQQALGQGPEFLTYFQNEAQLDKSGLPSDRFFAERPEGSVSTLKIQRTQQEDSAVYLCASSYQRGAPRFGPGTRLTVT.

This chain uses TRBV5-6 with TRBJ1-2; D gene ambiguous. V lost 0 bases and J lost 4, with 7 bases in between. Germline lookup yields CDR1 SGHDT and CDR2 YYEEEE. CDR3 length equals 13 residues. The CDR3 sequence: CASSLVATYGYTF. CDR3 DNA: TGTGCCAGCAGCTTGGTGGCAACCTATGGCTACACCTTC.

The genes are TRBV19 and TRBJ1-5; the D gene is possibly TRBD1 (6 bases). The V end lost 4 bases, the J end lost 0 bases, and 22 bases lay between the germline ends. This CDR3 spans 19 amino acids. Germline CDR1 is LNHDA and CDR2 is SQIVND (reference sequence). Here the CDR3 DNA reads TGTGCCAGTAGTACCTACCCCTTGACAGGAGAATATAGCAATCAGCCCCAGCATTTT. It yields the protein CASSTYPLTGEYSNQPQHF.

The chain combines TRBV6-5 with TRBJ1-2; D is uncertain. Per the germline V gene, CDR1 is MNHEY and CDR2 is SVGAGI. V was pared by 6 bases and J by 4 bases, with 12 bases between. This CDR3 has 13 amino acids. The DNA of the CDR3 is TGTGCCAGCAGGTACGCAGGCTCCTATGGCTACACCTTC. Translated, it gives CASRYAGSYGYTF.

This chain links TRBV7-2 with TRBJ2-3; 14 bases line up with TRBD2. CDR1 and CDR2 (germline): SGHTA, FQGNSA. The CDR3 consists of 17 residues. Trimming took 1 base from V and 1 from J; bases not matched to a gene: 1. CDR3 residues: CASSLVGLAGGTDTQYF. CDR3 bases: TGTGCCAGCAGCTTAGTGGGACTAGCGGGGGGCACAGATACGCAGTATTTT.

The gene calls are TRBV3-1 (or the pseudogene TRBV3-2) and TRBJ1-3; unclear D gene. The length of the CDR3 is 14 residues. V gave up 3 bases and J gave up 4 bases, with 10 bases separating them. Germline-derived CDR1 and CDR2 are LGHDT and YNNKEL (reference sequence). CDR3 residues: CASSHEGSGNTIYF. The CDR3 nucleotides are TGTGCCAGCAGCCACGAGGGTTCAGGAAACACCATATATTTT.

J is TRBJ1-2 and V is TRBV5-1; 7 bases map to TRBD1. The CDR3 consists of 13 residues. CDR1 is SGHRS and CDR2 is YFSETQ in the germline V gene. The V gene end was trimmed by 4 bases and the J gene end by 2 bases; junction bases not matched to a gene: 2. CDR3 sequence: CASSQGGNYGYTF. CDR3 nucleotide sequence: TGCGCCAGCAGCCAGGGGGGAAACTATGGCTACACCTTC.

The CDR3 sequence is CASSPGTSGLYEQYF. CDR3 nucleotide sequence: TGTGCCAGCAGTCCCGGGACTAGCGGCCTTTACGAGCAGTACTTC. The rearrangement links TRBV27 to TRBJ2-7; 11 nucleotides line up with TRBD2. The CDR3 runs 15 residues. V trimming: 5 bases; J trimming: 4 bases; junction bases outside the gene matches: 7. Germline CDR1 reads MNHEY; CDR2 reads SMNVEV (reference sequence).

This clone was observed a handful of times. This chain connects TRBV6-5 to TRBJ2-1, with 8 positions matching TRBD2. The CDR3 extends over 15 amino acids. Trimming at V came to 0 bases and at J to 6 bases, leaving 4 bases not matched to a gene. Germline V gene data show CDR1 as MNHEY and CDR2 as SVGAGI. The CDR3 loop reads CASSYSAGTSNEQFF. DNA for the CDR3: TGTGCCAGCAGTTACTCTGCCGGGACTAGCAATGAGCAGTTCTTC.

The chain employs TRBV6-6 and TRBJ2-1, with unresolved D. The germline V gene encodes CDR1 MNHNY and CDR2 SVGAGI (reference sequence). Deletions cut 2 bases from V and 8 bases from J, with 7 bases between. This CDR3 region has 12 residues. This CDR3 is CASSYGLDEQFF. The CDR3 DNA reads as TGTGCCAGCAGTTACGGCCTCGATGAGCAGTTCTTC.

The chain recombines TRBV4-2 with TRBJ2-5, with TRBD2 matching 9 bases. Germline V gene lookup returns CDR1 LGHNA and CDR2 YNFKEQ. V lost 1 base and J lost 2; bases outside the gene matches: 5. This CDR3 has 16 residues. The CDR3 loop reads CASSQGPSGTQETQYF. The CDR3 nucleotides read TGTGCCAGCAGCCAAGGTCCTAGCGGGACACAAGAGACCCAGTACTTC.

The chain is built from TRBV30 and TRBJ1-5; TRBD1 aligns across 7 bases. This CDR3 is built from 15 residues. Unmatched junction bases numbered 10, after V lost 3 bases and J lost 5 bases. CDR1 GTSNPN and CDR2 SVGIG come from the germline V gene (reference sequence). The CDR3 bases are TGTGCCTGGAGGGAAGGACAGGATCCACATCAGCCCCAGCATTTT. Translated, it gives CAWREGQDPHQPQHF.

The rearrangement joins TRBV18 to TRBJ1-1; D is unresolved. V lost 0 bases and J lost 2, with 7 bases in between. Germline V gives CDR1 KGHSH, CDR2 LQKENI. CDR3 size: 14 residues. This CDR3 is CASSPPKINTEAFF. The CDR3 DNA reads TGTGCCAGCTCACCACCGAAGATAAACACTGAAGCTTTCTTT.

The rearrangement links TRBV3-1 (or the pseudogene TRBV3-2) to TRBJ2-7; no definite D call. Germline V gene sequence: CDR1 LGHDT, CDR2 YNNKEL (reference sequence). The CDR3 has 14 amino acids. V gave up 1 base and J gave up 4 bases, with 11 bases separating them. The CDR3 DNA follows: TGTGCCAGCAGCCAAGGGATTGGCTCTTACGAGCAGTACTTC. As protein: CASSQGIGSYEQYF.

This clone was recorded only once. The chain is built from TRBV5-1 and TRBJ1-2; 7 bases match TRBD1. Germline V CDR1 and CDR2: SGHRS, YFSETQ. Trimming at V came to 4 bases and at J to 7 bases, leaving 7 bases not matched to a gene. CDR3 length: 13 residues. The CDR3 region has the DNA TGCGCCAGCAGCGACAGGGCTGGGCGTGGCTACACCTTC. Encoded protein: CASSDRAGRGYTF.

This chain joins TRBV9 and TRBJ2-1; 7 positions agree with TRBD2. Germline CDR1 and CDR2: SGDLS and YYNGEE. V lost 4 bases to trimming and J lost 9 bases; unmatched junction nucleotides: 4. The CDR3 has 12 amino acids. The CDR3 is CASSPWGGEQFF. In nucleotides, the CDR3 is TGTGCCAGCAGCCCTTGGGGGGGTGAGCAGTTCTTC.

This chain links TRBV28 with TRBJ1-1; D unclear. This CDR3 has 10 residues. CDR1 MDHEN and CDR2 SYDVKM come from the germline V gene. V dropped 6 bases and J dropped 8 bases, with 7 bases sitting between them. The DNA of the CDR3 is TGTGCCAGCAGGGATTTCGAAGCTTTCTTT. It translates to CASRDFEAFF. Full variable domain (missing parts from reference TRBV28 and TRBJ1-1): DVKVTQSSRYLVKRTGEKVFLECVQDMDHENMFWYRQDPGLGLRLIYFSYDVKMKEKGDIPEGYSVSREKKERFSLILESASTNQTSMYLCASRDFEAFFGQGTRLTVV.

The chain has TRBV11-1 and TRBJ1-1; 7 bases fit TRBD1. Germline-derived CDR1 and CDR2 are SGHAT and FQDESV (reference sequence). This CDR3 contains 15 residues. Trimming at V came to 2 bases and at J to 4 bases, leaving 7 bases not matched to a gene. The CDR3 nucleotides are TGTGCCAGCAGCTTATTCTCAGGGGGGAGCACTGAAGCTTTCTTT. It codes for CASSLFSGGSTEAFF.

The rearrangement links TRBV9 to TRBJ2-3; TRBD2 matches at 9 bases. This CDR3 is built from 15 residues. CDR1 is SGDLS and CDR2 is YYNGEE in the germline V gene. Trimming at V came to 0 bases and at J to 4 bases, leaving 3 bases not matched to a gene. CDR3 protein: CASSVASGASDTQYF. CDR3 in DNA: TGTGCCAGCAGCGTAGCTAGCGGGGCATCAGATACGCAGTATTTT.

The CDR3 bases are TGTGCTAGTGGCATAACAGGGGGGTATCAGCCCCAGCATTTT. Residues: CASGITGGYQPQHF. This chain connects TRBV12-5 to TRBJ1-5; 8 bases match TRBD1. V lost 6 bases, J lost 5 bases, and 6 bases stayed unmatched. CDR1 is LGHNT, CDR2 FRNRAP, per germline. CDR3 length: 14 residues.

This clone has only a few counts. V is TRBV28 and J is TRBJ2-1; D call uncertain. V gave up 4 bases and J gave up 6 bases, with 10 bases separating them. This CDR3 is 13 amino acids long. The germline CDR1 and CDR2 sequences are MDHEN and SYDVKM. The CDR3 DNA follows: TGTGCCAGCAGTTCTTCATTTTTCAATGAGCAGTTCTTC. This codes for CASSSSFFNEQFF.